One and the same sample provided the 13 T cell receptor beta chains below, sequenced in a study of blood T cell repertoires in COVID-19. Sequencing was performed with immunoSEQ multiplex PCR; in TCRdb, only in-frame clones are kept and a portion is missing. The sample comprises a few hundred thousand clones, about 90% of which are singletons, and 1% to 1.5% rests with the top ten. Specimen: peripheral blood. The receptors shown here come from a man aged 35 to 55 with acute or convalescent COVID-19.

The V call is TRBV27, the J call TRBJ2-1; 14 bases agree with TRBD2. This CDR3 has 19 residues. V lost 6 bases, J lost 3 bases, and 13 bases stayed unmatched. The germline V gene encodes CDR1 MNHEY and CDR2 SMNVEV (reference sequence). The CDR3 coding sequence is TGTGCCAGCAGGGGGACTAGCGGGAGAATCCGGTGGGGCTACAATGAGCAGTTCTTC. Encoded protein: CASRGTSGRIRWGYNEQFF.

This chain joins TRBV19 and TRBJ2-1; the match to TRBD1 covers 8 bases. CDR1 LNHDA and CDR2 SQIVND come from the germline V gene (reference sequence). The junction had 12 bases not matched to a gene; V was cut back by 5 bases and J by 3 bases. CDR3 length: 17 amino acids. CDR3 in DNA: TGTGCCAGTAGTGGTATCAGGGGGCTCCCCCTCTACAATGAGCAGTTCTTC. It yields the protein CASSGIRGLPLYNEQFF.

The CDR3 DNA sequence: TGTGCCAGCGATAGGACAGGGATTAACTATGGCTACACCTTC. This encodes CASDRTGINYGYTF. The chain employs TRBV18 and TRBJ1-2, with 8 positions matching TRBD1. Germline CDR1 KGHSH, CDR2 LQKENI. J lost 1 base, V lost 8 bases, and 6 bases had no gene match. The CDR3 length is 14 residues.

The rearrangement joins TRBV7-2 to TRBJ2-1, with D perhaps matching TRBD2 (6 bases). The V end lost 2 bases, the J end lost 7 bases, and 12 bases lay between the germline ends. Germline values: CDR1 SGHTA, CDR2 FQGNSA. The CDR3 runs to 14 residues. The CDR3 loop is CASSLTGVWNEQFF. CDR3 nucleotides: TGTGCCAGCAGCTTAACGGGAGTTTGGAATGAGCAGTTCTTC.

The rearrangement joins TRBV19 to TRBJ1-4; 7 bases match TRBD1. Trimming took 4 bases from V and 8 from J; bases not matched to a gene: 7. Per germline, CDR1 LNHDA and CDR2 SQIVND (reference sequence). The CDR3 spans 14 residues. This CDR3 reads CASSTGTVNEKLFF. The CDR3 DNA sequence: TGTGCCAGTAGTACCGGGACAGTTAACGAAAAACTGTTTTTT.

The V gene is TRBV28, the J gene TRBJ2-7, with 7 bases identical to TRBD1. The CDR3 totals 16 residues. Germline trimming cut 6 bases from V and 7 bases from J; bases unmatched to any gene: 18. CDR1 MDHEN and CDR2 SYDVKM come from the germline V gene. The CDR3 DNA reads TGTGCCAGCAGGACCATGACAGGGCTCCCTATCATGGAGCAGTACTTC. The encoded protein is CASRTMTGLPIMEQYF.

CDR3 in DNA: TGTGCCAGCAGAGCGGGGAGCGAGCAGTACTTC. It translates to CASRAGSEQYF. This chain joins TRBV2 and TRBJ2-7; 7 bases are shared with TRBD2. The germline V gene encodes CDR1 SNHLY and CDR2 FYNNEI. The CDR3 loop spans 11 amino acids. V trimming: 6 bases; J trimming: 6 bases; junction bases outside the gene matches: 2.

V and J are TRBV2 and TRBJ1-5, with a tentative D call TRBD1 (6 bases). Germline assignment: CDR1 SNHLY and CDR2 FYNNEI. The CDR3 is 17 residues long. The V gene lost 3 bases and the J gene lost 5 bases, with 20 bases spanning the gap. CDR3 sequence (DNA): TGTGCCAGCAGTGAGGCGCCCCTCAGACAGGTTTATCAGCCCCAGCATTTT. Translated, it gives CASSEAPLRQVYQPQHF.

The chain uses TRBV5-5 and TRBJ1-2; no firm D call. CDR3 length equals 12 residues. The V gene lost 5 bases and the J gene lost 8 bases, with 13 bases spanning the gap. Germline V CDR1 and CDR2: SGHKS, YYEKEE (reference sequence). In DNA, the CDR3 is TGTGCCAGCAGTCCATCAGGATACGGCTACACCTTC. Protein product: CASSPSGYGYTF.

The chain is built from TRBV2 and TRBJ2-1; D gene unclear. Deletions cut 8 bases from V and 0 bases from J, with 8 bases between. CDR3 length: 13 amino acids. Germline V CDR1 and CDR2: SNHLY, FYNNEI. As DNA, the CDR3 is TGTGCCAGCTACTTTAGCTCCTACAATGAGCAGTTCTTC. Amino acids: CASYFSSYNEQFF. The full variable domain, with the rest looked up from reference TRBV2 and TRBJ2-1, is EPEVTQTPSHQVTQMGQEVILRCVPISNHLYFYWYRQILGQKVEFLVSFYNNEISEKSEIFDDQFSVERPDGSNFTLKIRSTKLEDSAMYFCASYFSSYNEQFFGPGTRLTVL.

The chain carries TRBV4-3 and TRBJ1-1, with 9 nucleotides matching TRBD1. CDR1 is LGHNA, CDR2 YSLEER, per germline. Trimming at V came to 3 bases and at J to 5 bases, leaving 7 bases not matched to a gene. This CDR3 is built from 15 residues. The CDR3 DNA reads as TGCGCCAGCAGCCATGCCGGGACAGGGATTACTGAAGCTTTCTTT. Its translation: CASSHAGTGITEAFF.

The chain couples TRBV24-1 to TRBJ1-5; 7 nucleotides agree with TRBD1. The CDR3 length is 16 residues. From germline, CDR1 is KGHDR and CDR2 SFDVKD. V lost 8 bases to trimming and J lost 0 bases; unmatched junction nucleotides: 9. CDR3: CATNPDRDNSNQPQHF. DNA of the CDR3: TGTGCCACCAATCCCGACAGGGATAATAGCAATCAGCCCCAGCATTTT.

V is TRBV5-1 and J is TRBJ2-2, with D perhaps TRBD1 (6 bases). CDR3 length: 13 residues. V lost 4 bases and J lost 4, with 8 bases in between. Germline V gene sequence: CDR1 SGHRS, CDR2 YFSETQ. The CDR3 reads CASSARGTGELFF. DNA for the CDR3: TGCGCCAGCAGCGCCAGGGGCACCGGGGAGCTGTTTTTT.